The 31 T cell receptor beta chains below were found in one sample sequenced in a study of OX40 agonist ivuxolimab in advanced cancers. The protocol was immunoSEQ multiplex PCR, while the TCRdb copy is restricted to in-frame clones and leaves out a portion. The table includes roughly 32,000 clones, around 90% detected once. Sequencing was performed on CD4+ or CD8+ T cells sorted from blood, taken in a trial of the OX40 agonist ivuxolimab. The receptors were sampled from an adult with an advanced solid tumor such as melanoma, head and neck, liver or kidney cancer.

The chain is built from TRBV7-8 and TRBJ2-7; maybe TRBD1 (6 bases). Trimming removed 4 bases at V and 3 bases at J, with 10 bases between. The CDR3 consists of 13 residues. CDR1 is SGHVS and CDR2 is FQNEAQ in the germline V gene. The CDR3 protein is CASSYKDSYEQYF. Here the CDR3 DNA reads TGTGCCAGCAGCTACAAGGACAGCTACGAGCAGTACTTC. The full variable domain, rest sourced from reference TRBV7-8 and TRBJ2-7, is GAGVSQSPRYKVAKRGQDVALRCDPISGHVSLFWYQQALGQGPEFLTYFQNEAQLDKSGLPSDRFFAERPEGSVSTLKIQRTQQEDSAVYLCASSYKDSYEQYFGPGTRLTVT.

CDR3 bases: TGTGCCAGCAGTGGGGAGACTAGCGGTACCTACAATGAGCAGTTCTTC. This encodes CASSGETSGTYNEQFF. The chain links TRBV28 to TRBJ2-1; 9 bases fit TRBD2. Unmatched junction bases numbered 7, after V lost 5 bases and J lost 2 bases. Germline-derived CDR1 and CDR2 are MDHEN and SYDVKM. The CDR3 runs 16 residues.

This sequence joins TRBV9 and TRBJ1-1; weak D call: TRBD1 (5 bases). Germline values: CDR1 SGDLS, CDR2 YYNGEE. This CDR3 contains 13 residues. V was trimmed by 2 bases and J by 7 bases, leaving 12 bases between them. The CDR3 loop reads CASSVSVGDEAFF. Here the CDR3 DNA reads TGTGCCAGCAGCGTCTCCGTGGGGGATGAAGCTTTCTTT.

The sample holds a few counts of this clone. The V and J genes are TRBV5-5 and TRBJ2-7; 9 bases fit TRBD1. From germline, CDR1 is SGHKS and CDR2 YYEKEE (reference sequence). The V and J ends lost 4 bases and 4 bases, in that order; junction bases with no gene match: 9. The CDR3 is 15 amino acids. Here the CDR3 reads CASSITGGAGYEQYF. The DNA for the CDR3 is TGTGCCAGCAGCATTACAGGGGGCGCAGGTTACGAGCAGTACTTC.

The chain uses TRBV5-4 and TRBJ1-1; no clear D gene. Trimming stripped 4 bases from V and 2 bases from J, with 12 bases between. The germline V gene encodes CDR1 SGHNT and CDR2 YYREEE (reference sequence). This CDR3 comprises 14 residues. The CDR3, as DNA: TGTGCCAGCAGCCCTCGGACCGATAACACTGAAGCTTTCTTT. As protein: CASSPRTDNTEAFF.

Judged by abundance, this clone is medium-sized (0.01 to 0.1%). Written as DNA, the CDR3 is TGTGCCAGCAGTTTGTCGGGGGGAGCTAACTATGGCTACACCTTC. It yields the protein CASSLSGGANYGYTF. The chain links TRBV27 to TRBJ1-2; D possibly corresponds to TRBD1 (5 bases). Germline V CDR1 and CDR2: MNHEY, SMNVEV (reference sequence). This CDR3 is 15 amino acids long. Trimming stripped 3 bases from V and 0 bases from J, with 11 bases between.

This chain uses TRBV9 with TRBJ2-3, with D maybe TRBD2 (6 bases). The germline CDR1 and CDR2 sequences are SGDLS and YYNGEE. The germline V and J ends were trimmed by 4 bases and 6 bases, with 18 bases remaining between them. This CDR3 has 15 residues. CDR3 amino acids: CASSSGEASLDTQYF. CDR3 DNA: TGTGCCAGCAGCTCGGGGGAGGCTAGCTTGGATACGCAGTATTTT.

The rearrangement links TRBV5-1 to TRBJ2-7; TRBD2 matches at 11 bases. Germline lookup yields CDR1 SGHRS and CDR2 YFSETQ. This CDR3 spans 16 amino acids. Unmatched junction bases numbered 12, after V lost 4 bases and J lost 6 bases. CDR3 region: CASSSTSGGSFREQYF. The DNA for the CDR3 is TGCGCCAGCAGCAGTACTAGCGGGGGCTCTTTCCGCGAGCAGTACTTC.

The chain uses TRBV7-6 and TRBJ2-7; D unclear. The germline gives CDR1 SGHVS, CDR2 FNYEAQ. CDR3 size: 13 residues. The germline V and J ends were trimmed by 0 bases and 3 bases, with 6 bases remaining between them. CDR3 residues: CASSLAIHYEQYF. CDR3 coding DNA: TGTGCCAGCAGCTTAGCGATACACTACGAGCAGTACTTC.

In DNA form, the CDR3 reads TGTGCCAGCAGCTTAGCGAGGGCTCTGGGCGGGATCCCCCAAGAGACCCAGTACTTC. This gives the protein CASSLARALGGIPQETQYF. The V gene is TRBV7-8, the J gene TRBJ2-5; D is possibly TRBD2 (6 bases). V was pared by 0 bases and J by 1 base, with 21 bases between. The CDR3 extends over 19 amino acids. CDR1 and CDR2 (germline): SGHVS, FQNEAQ.

J is TRBJ2-3 and V is TRBV6-6; 10 bases fit TRBD2. The CDR3 runs to 14 residues. V lost 8 bases to trimming and J lost 4 bases; unmatched junction nucleotides: 6. Germline CDR1 and CDR2: MNHNY and SVGAGI (reference sequence). The CDR3 is CASAPGLASDTQYF. The CDR3 DNA reads TGTGCCAGCGCTCCGGGACTAGCGTCAGATACGCAGTATTTT.

The chain couples TRBV28 to TRBJ2-2; 8 bases are a match to TRBD1. Germline V gene data show CDR1 as MDHEN and CDR2 as SYDVKM. The J segment lost 1 base and the V segment lost 7 bases, leaving 5 bases of the junction unmatched. This CDR3 has 15 residues. The CDR3 sequence: CASTPQGENTGELFF. CDR3 DNA: TGTGCCAGCACCCCACAGGGGGAGAACACCGGGGAGCTGTTTTTT. The whole variable domain, remainder taken from reference TRBV28 and TRBJ2-2, is DVKVTQSSRYLVKRTGEKVFLECVQDMDHENMFWYRQDPGLGLRLIYFSYDVKMKEKGDIPEGYSVSREKKERFSLILESASTNQTSMYLCASTPQGENTGELFFGEGSRLTVL.

The genes are TRBV7-2 and TRBJ1-2; D is unresolved. Deletions cut 7 bases from V and 9 bases from J, with 12 bases between. The CDR3 contains 11 residues. Germline assignment: CDR1 SGHTA and CDR2 FQGNSA. The CDR3 spells CASTSIQSYTF. In nucleotides, the CDR3 is TGTGCCAGCACCTCTATCCAAAGCTACACCTTC.

The genes are TRBV9 and TRBJ2-7; D is unresolved. V gave up 4 bases and J gave up 4 bases, with 12 bases separating them. Per germline, CDR1 SGDLS and CDR2 YYNGEE. The CDR3 consists of 13 residues. The CDR3 is CASSTSGGYEQYF. CDR3 nucleotides: TGTGCCAGCAGCACCAGTGGCGGTTACGAGCAGTACTTC.

In DNA form, the CDR3 reads TGTGCCAGCAGCGGAGATATCACAGATACGCAGTATTTT. It codes for CASSGDITDTQYF. The chain couples TRBV9 to TRBJ2-3; D unclear. V was shortened by 3 bases and J by 2 bases, with 7 bases between the two germline ends. Germline lookup yields CDR1 SGDLS and CDR2 YYNGEE. The CDR3 spans 13 residues.

This chain uses TRBV19 with TRBJ1-4; tentatively, D is TRBD1 (6 bases). Trimming took off 7 bases at V and 4 bases at J, with 16 bases between the two ends. The CDR3 extends over 15 amino acids. From germline, CDR1 is LNHDA and CDR2 SQIVND (reference sequence). The CDR3 loop reads CASNVGQTNNEKLFF. CDR3 DNA: TGTGCCAGTAACGTCGGACAGACCAATAATGAAAAACTGTTTTTT.

This chain connects TRBV19 to TRBJ1-2, with D unclear. Germline CDR1 LNHDA, CDR2 SQIVND (reference sequence). V shed 4 bases and J shed 3 bases, with 12 bases lying between them. CDR3 size: 14 residues. CDR3 sequence reads: CASSTSAGDYGYTF. In nucleotides, the CDR3 is TGTGCCAGTAGTACATCCGCGGGAGACTATGGCTACACCTTC.

Of note for this clone: Relative to the germline gene, one junction end is altered; a read error may explain this. The J gene is TRBJ2-7, the V gene TRBV29-1, with unresolved D. CDR3 length: 14 residues. CDR1 is SQVTM, CDR2 ANQGSEA, per germline. Written as DNA, the CDR3 is TGCAGCGTCGAAGTGGGTCTGACCTCCTACGAGCAGTACTTC. Its protein is CSVEVGLTSYEQYF.

This sequence joins TRBV19 and TRBJ2-4; TRBD1 aligns across 8 bases. The ends lost 5 bases at V and 3 bases at J; junction bases unmatched: 15. The CDR3 has 18 amino acids. Germline CDR1 and CDR2: LNHDA and SQIVND (reference sequence). In DNA, the CDR3 is TGTGCCAGTAGTTCCCACCTCACAGGGGGAGAGGGCAAAAACATTCAGTACTTC. Amino acid sequence: CASSSHLTGGEGKNIQYF.

The V and J genes are TRBV11-2 and TRBJ2-2; TRBD1 is a possible D gene (5 bases). V lost 7 bases to trimming and J lost 5 bases, with 17 bases between them. The CDR3 is 15 residues long. Germline CDR1 SGHAT, CDR2 FQNNGV. The CDR3 reads CASTQVAGLTGELFF. CDR3 nucleotide sequence: TGTGCCAGCACCCAGGTCGCAGGGTTGACCGGGGAGCTGTTTTTT.

This chain links TRBV13 with TRBJ1-1; D unclear. Trimming took 2 bases from V and 1 from J, leaving 8 bases between them. From germline, CDR1 is PRHDT and CDR2 FYEKMQ (reference sequence). There are 14 residues in the CDR3. CDR3 protein: CASSLSVTNTEAFF. The CDR3 coding sequence is TGTGCCAGCAGCTTATCAGTCACGAACACTGAAGCTTTCTTT.

The rearrangement joins TRBV11-3 to TRBJ1-5; 9 bases fit TRBD1. The CDR3 consists of 20 residues. J lost 2 bases, V lost 1 base, and 15 bases had no gene match. Germline V gene lookup returns CDR1 SGHNT and CDR2 YENEEA. The CDR3 spells CASSLALPTGGSGGNQPQHF. As DNA, the CDR3 is TGTGCCAGCAGCTTAGCCCTCCCGACAGGGGGGTCGGGGGGCAATCAGCCCCAGCATTTT.

This chain joins TRBV27 and TRBJ2-7; a possible D gene is TRBD2 (6 bases). Germline lookup yields CDR1 MNHEY and CDR2 SMNVEV (reference sequence). This CDR3 contains 15 residues. V was shortened by 0 bases and J by 3 bases, with 12 bases between the two germline ends. The CDR3 bases are TGTGCCAGCAGTTTATCGGGCTTAGCGGACTACGAGCAGTACTTC. The encoded protein is CASSLSGLADYEQYF.

The chain links TRBV7-8 to TRBJ1-2, with 9 nucleotides matching TRBD1. The J segment lost 0 bases and the V segment lost 5 bases, leaving 7 bases of the junction unmatched. Germline V lookup: CDR1 SGHVS, CDR2 FQNEAQ. The CDR3 length is 16 residues. The CDR3 spells CASSPGTGLTNYGYTF. CDR3 nucleotide sequence: TGTGCCAGCAGCCCAGGGACAGGGCTTACTAACTATGGCTACACCTTC.

This clone was found once. The V gene is TRBV7-6, the J gene TRBJ2-1; 9 bases match TRBD1. V trimming: 5 bases; J trimming: 3 bases; junction bases outside the gene matches: 5. CDR1 and CDR2 from the germline V gene are SGHVS and FNYEAQ. CDR3 length: 15 amino acids. The CDR3 bases are TGTGCCAGCAGCACATGGGACAGGGACTACAATGAGCAGTTCTTC. This codes for CASSTWDRDYNEQFF.

The chain links TRBV5-4 to TRBJ2-3; D not resolved. Germline CDR1 reads SGHNT; CDR2 reads YYREEE (reference sequence). Trimming removed 4 bases at V and 5 bases at J, with 14 bases between. The CDR3 is 14 residues long. CDR3 DNA: TGTGCCAGCAGCGGTCCTGGGCTGGTAGATACGCAGTATTTT. Translated, it gives CASSGPGLVDTQYF. The whole variable domain, filled in from reference TRBV5-4 and TRBJ2-3, reads ETGVTQSPTHLIKTRGQQVTLRCSSQSGHNTVSWYQQALGQGPQFIFQYYREEENGRGNFPPRFSGLQFPNYSSELNVNALELDDSALYLCASSGPGLVDTQYFGPGTRLTVL.

The V gene is TRBV7-9, the J gene TRBJ2-7, with D hard to call. The CDR3 has 12 amino acids. In germline, CDR1 is SEHNR, CDR2 FQNEAQ (reference sequence). V was trimmed by 4 bases and J by 0 bases, leaving 4 bases between them. This CDR3 is CASSSSSYEQYF. As DNA, the CDR3 is TGTGCCAGCAGCTCGTCCTCCTACGAGCAGTACTTC.

The V gene is TRBV19, the J gene TRBJ1-1, with D hard to call. The CDR3 totals 12 residues. Germline loops: CDR1 LNHDA, CDR2 SQIVND (reference sequence). V was trimmed by 3 bases and J by 5 bases, leaving 7 bases between them. The CDR3, as DNA: TGTGCCAGTAGTATTGGGCAGACTGAAGCTTTCTTT. It codes for CASSIGQTEAFF.

J is TRBJ2-7 and V is TRBV7-9, with 8 bases fitting TRBD1. Germline CDR1 SEHNR, CDR2 FQNEAQ (reference sequence). V shed 4 bases and J 2 bases; nucleotides not matched to a gene: 7. The CDR3 contains 15 residues. The CDR3 nucleotides are TGTGCCAGCAGCTCGGGACAGGACAAAACCTACGAGCAGTACTTC. Its protein product is CASSSGQDKTYEQYF. The full variable domain, completed using reference TRBV7-9 and TRBJ2-7, is DTGVSQNPRHKITKRGQNVTFRCDPISEHNRLYWYRQTLGQGPEFLTYFQNEAQLEKSRLLSDRFSAERPKGSFSTLEIQRTEQGDSAMYLCASSSGQDKTYEQYFGPGTRLTVT.

This clone was seen only once. The V and J genes are TRBV5-1 and TRBJ2-1; no reliable D call. CDR3 size: 16 residues. From germline, CDR1 is SGHRS and CDR2 YFSETQ. V was shortened by 2 bases and J by 0 bases, with 12 bases between the two germline ends. In nucleotides, the CDR3 is TGCGCCAGCAGCTTAGAGCCGACGAGCTCCTACAATGAGCAGTTCTTC. Residues: CASSLEPTSSYNEQFF.

This rearrangement joins TRBV11-2 to TRBJ2-7, with 10 bases fitting TRBD1. Germline trimming cut 0 bases from V and 3 bases from J; bases unmatched to any gene: 5. In germline, CDR1 is SGHAT, CDR2 FQNNGV. This CDR3 spans 16 amino acids. The CDR3 DNA reads as TGTGCCAGCAGCTTAGATCGGGACAGGGGAGGCTACGAGCAGTACTTC. This translates into CASSLDRDRGGYEQYF. The whole variable domain, filled in from reference TRBV11-2 and TRBJ2-7, reads EAGVAQSPRYKIIEKRQSVAFWCNPISGHATLYWYQQILGQGPKLLIQFQNNGVVDDSQLPKDRFSAERLKGVDSTLKIQPAKLEDSAVYLCASSLDRDRGGYEQYFGPGTRLTVT.